These 9 T cell receptor beta chains came from one sample sequenced in a study of blood T cell repertoires in COVID-19. Profiled with immunoSEQ multiplex PCR; TCRdb holds only in-frame clones, not every one. The repertoire holds roughly 200,000 clones, 70% to 90% seen once, with around 3% in the top ten. The sequencing input was peripheral blood. These receptors were taken from a man aged 55-75 years with acute or convalescent COVID-19.

CDR3 in amino acids: CAWSYGTGGGYTF. Written as DNA, the CDR3 is TGTGCCTGGAGTTACGGGACAGGGGGGGGCTACACCTTC. The V gene is TRBV30, the J gene TRBJ1-2; 11 nucleotides align to TRBD1. CDR1 and CDR2 (germline): GTSNPN, SVGIG (reference sequence). The CDR3 contains 13 residues. Unmatched junction bases numbered 4, after V lost 2 bases and J lost 8 bases.

The V gene is TRBV7-9, the J gene TRBJ1-1; 7 bases are a match to TRBD1. This CDR3 has 15 amino acids. Trimming cost V 4 bases and J 2 bases; bases outside gene matches: 7. CDR1 and CDR2 from the germline V gene are SEHNR and FQNEAQ (reference sequence). This chain's CDR3 is CASSWGDSSNTEAFF. CDR3 nucleotide sequence: TGTGCCAGCAGCTGGGGGGACAGTAGCAACACTGAAGCTTTCTTT.

V gene TRBV19 combines with J gene TRBJ1-5; D gene unclear. There are 15 residues in the CDR3. Deletions cut 5 bases from V and 0 bases from J, with 11 bases between. CDR1 is LNHDA, CDR2 SQIVND, per germline (reference sequence). CDR3 bases: TGTGCCAGTAGTGGGAGCGCGATTAGCAATCAGCCCCAGCATTTT. Encoded protein: CASSGSAISNQPQHF.

The chain couples TRBV7-9 to TRBJ1-2, with D perhaps matching TRBD1 (5 bases). The germline V gene encodes CDR1 SEHNR and CDR2 FQNEAQ (reference sequence). V was clipped by 5 bases and J by 6 bases, with 19 bases between them. The CDR3 has 15 residues. CDR3 sequence reads: CASSQAAAEGNGYTF. CDR3 coding DNA: TGTGCCAGCAGCCAGGCCGCCGCGGAGGGGAATGGCTACACCTTC.

A single count supports this clone. The rearrangement uses TRBV18 and TRBJ1-4; D gene unclear. Germline CDR1 is KGHSH and CDR2 is LQKENI. Trimming took off 2 bases at V and 0 bases at J, with 16 bases between the two ends. The length of the CDR3 is 18 residues. The CDR3 DNA reads TGTGCCAGCTCACCAGCGGGTGGCAGGCGTGCAACTAATGAAAAACTGTTTTTT. Amino acids: CASSPAGGRRATNEKLFF. The variable domain in full, completed from reference TRBV18 and TRBJ1-4, reads NAGVMQNPRHLVRRRGQEARLRCSPMKGHSHVYWYRQLPEEGLKFMVYLQKENIIDESGMPKERFSAEFPKEGPSILRIQQVVRGDSAAYFCASSPAGGRRATNEKLFFGSGTQLSVL.

The chain combines TRBV4-1 with TRBJ2-1; TRBD2 matches 13 bases. The CDR3 covers 17 residues. Germline lookup yields CDR1 MGHRA and CDR2 YSYEKL. Trimming at V came to 5 bases and at J to 5 bases, leaving 9 bases not matched to a gene. The CDR3 here is CASSAYQGLAGNNEQFF. CDR3 sequence (DNA): TGCGCCAGCAGCGCTTACCAGGGACTAGCGGGAAACAATGAGCAGTTCTTC.

J is TRBJ2-3 and V is TRBV27; 11 bases are shared with TRBD2. Germline V gives CDR1 MNHEY, CDR2 SMNVEV (reference sequence). The CDR3 loop spans 18 amino acids. J was trimmed by 2 bases and V by 5 bases; bases with no gene match: 12. The DNA of the CDR3 is TGTGCCAGCAGTGTAGGTCTAACTAGCGGGAGACCCACAGATACGCAGTATTTT. This sequence encodes CASSVGLTSGRPTDTQYF.

The chain has TRBV11-2 and TRBJ2-7; a possible D gene is TRBD2 (6 bases). The CDR3 is 15 residues long. Germline CDR1 is SGHAT and CDR2 is FQNNGV. V dropped 0 bases and J dropped 1 base, with 10 bases sitting between them. Here the CDR3 reads CASSLEAGRSYEQYF. The CDR3 coding sequence is TGTGCCAGCAGCTTAGAGGCGGGGAGGTCCTACGAGCAGTACTTC.

V usage is TRBV9 and J usage is TRBJ1-2, with 7 bases that match TRBD1. From germline, CDR1 is SGDLS and CDR2 YYNGEE. V was clipped by 4 bases and J by 4 bases; unmatched bases: 10. This CDR3 spans 15 amino acids. CDR3 sequence: CASSTTPGQRYGYTF. As DNA, the CDR3 is TGTGCCAGCAGCACAACCCCGGGACAGCGCTATGGCTACACCTTC.